These 17 T cell receptor beta chains share one sample of origin, sequenced in a study of cytomegalovirus exposure and HLA in healthy donors. A multiplex PCR was run with 60 Vbeta primers and 13 Jbeta primers. Here immunoSEQ multiplex PCR was the method, and the copy in TCRdb shows in-frame clones only, minus some. Seen here are 250,000 or so clones, 70% to 90% observed once, and the top ten hold about 7.3%. Sequenced sample: PBMCs. These receptors were taken from a woman aged 60 to 75 in good health and CMV-seropositive.

A remark on this clone: The same CDR3 is also encoded by other DNA sequences in this sample. The chain joins TRBV7-9 to TRBJ2-7; D not certain. CDR1 is SEHNR and CDR2 is FQNEAQ in the germline V gene (reference sequence). The CDR3 length is 12 residues. Trimming cost V 2 bases and J 2 bases, with 4 bases left between them. The CDR3 DNA reads TGTGCCAGCAGCTTAACGGCCTACGAGCAGTACTTC. It codes for CASSLTAYEQYF.

V gene TRBV5-1 combines with J gene TRBJ2-3; D is unclear. Germline V lookup: CDR1 SGHRS, CDR2 YFSETQ. The CDR3 consists of 15 residues. V gave up 2 bases and J gave up 3 bases, with 13 bases separating them. As DNA, the CDR3 is TGCGCCAGCAGCTTCCAACAGCTATCTACAGATACGCAGTATTTT. It is translated as CASSFQQLSTDTQYF.

Remarks on this clone: A junction end diverges from the germline sequence, so it may reflect a read error. V is TRBV7-9 and J is TRBJ2-7, with 8 bases fitting TRBD1. The CDR3 covers 17 residues. Per the germline V gene, CDR1 is SEHNR and CDR2 is FQNEAQ (reference sequence). The chain's CDR3 is CSSSLSRTGRKSYEQYF. DNA of the CDR3: TGTTCCAGCAGCCTTTCCCGGACAGGGCGGAAGTCCTACGAGCAGTACTTC.

V usage is TRBV6-1 and J usage is TRBJ2-7; 9 bases match TRBD1. V shed 2 bases and J 3 bases; nucleotides not matched to a gene: 5. This CDR3 region has 15 residues. Germline V gene lookup returns CDR1 MNHNS and CDR2 SASEGT. The CDR3 reads CASSEPGQGSYEQYF. The CDR3 nucleotides are TGTGCCAGCAGTGAACCGGGACAGGGAAGCTACGAGCAGTACTTC.

This clone was counted only a few times. The chain carries TRBV6-6 and TRBJ1-1; 7 bases line up with TRBD1. In germline, CDR1 is MNHNY, CDR2 SVGAGI (reference sequence). J lost 5 bases, V lost 7 bases, and 7 bases had no gene match. This CDR3 comprises 13 residues. The DNA for the CDR3 is TGTGCCAGCATCGGGGACAGCAGGACTGAAGCTTTCTTT. It translates to CASIGDSRTEAFF.

This clone occurred once. The chain combines TRBV25-1 with TRBJ1-2, with D possibly matching TRBD1 (5 bases). The CDR3 has 12 amino acids. Germline V CDR1 and CDR2: MGHDK, SYGVNS. Trimming left V 7 bases short and J 4 bases short, with 10 bases between. The CDR3 loop is CASTGDSYGYTF. The CDR3 DNA follows: TGTGCCAGCACGGGGGATAGCTATGGCTACACCTTC.

On this clone itself: One end of the junction fails to match germline, which may point to a read error. The chain joins TRBV6-5 to TRBJ2-3, with 9 bases fitting TRBD2. The CDR3 is made up of 15 amino acids. In germline, CDR1 is MNHEY, CDR2 SVGAGI. The CDR3 spells CASSYVAGVTDTPYF. CDR3 in DNA: TGTGCCAGCAGTTACGTAGCGGGAGTCACAGATACGCCGTATTTT.

The chain joins TRBV6-1 to TRBJ1-5, with TRBD1 matching 9 bases. The CDR3 contains 14 residues. Unmatched junction bases numbered 4, after V lost 4 bases and J lost 6 bases. Germline values: CDR1 MNHNS, CDR2 SASEGT. CDR3 nucleotides: TGTGCCAGCAGTGGGACAGGGGAAAGTCAGCCCCAGCATTTT. Its translation is CASSGTGESQPQHF.

This clone was seen once. The chain joins TRBV27 to TRBJ1-5, with a possible D match to TRBD1 (5 bases). The germline CDR1 and CDR2 sequences are MNHEY and SMNVEV (reference sequence). V gave up 2 bases and J gave up 6 bases, with 11 bases separating them. The CDR3 consists of 14 residues. As DNA, the CDR3 is TGTGCCAGCAGTTTAGCAGGGTACGGTCAGCCCCAGCATTTT. Protein sequence: CASSLAGYGQPQHF.

The chain combines TRBV30 with TRBJ2-7, with 8 bases aligning to TRBD1. Germline V gene lookup returns CDR1 GTSNPN and CDR2 SVGIG (reference sequence). V dropped 3 bases and J dropped 4; count of bases not matched to a gene: 14. There are 16 residues in the CDR3. This CDR3 reads CAWRRDRQGTVYEQYF. The CDR3 DNA is TGTGCCTGGAGGAGAGATCGACAGGGGACGGTGTACGAGCAGTACTTC.

V and J are TRBV4-1 and TRBJ2-3; 7 bases align to TRBD1. CDR1 MGHRA and CDR2 YSYEKL come from the germline V gene. J gave up 3 bases and V 4 bases, and 7 bases lay outside the gene matches. The CDR3 length is 15 residues. The CDR3 sequence: CASSPTGLKTDTQYF. CDR3 DNA: TGCGCCAGCAGCCCGACAGGGTTGAAGACAGATACGCAGTATTTT.

This chain joins TRBV18 and TRBJ1-1, with 7 bases identical to TRBD1. This CDR3 contains 14 residues. CDR1 is KGHSH and CDR2 is LQKENI in the germline V gene. Germline trimming cut 5 bases from V and 5 bases from J; bases unmatched to any gene: 8. CDR3 DNA: TGTGCCAGCTCATATAATCAGGGGGAGACTGAAGCTTTCTTT. It specifies CASSYNQGETEAFF.

The chain combines TRBV7-6 with TRBJ2-2; D not resolved. The germline V gene encodes CDR1 SGHVS and CDR2 FNYEAQ. The CDR3 runs 15 residues. Trimming took off 1 base at V and 4 bases at J, with 10 bases between the two ends. CDR3 sequence: CASSLGVAGTGELFF. The CDR3 DNA is TGTGCCAGCAGCTTAGGCGTCGCCGGCACCGGGGAGCTGTTTTTT.

The chain recombines TRBV7-3 with TRBJ1-5; TRBD1 agrees at 8 bases. V trimming: 1 base; J trimming: 0 bases; junction bases outside the gene matches: 8. There are 18 residues in the CDR3. The germline V gene has CDR1 SGHTA and CDR2 FQGTGA. CDR3 residues: CASSLMQGANHSNQPQHF. The CDR3 coding sequence is TGTGCCAGCAGCTTAATGCAGGGGGCGAACCATAGCAATCAGCCCCAGCATTTT.

This clone appeared a single time. The chain combines TRBV25-1 with TRBJ1-4, with D possibly being TRBD1 (6 bases). Germline V CDR1 and CDR2: MGHDK, SYGVNS. The CDR3 covers 17 residues. The ends were cut back, 3 bases at V and 8 bases at J, with 22 bases in the middle. For the CDR3, the DNA is TGTGCCAGCAGTGACGCCTACTCTTACAGGGCTGCAGAAAAACTGTTTTTT. This encodes CASSDAYSYRAAEKLFF. Full variable domain (rest looked up from reference TRBV25-1 and TRBJ1-4): EADIYQTPRYLVIGTGKKITLECSQTMGHDKMYWYQQDPGMELHLIHYSYGVNSTEKGDLSSESTVSRIRTEHFPLTLESARPSHTSQYLCASSDAYSYRAAEKLFFGSGTQLSVL.

The rearrangement links TRBV6-5 to TRBJ2-1; D call uncertain. Germline V gene lookup returns CDR1 MNHEY and CDR2 SVGAGI. V gave up 0 bases and J gave up 7 bases, with 4 bases separating them. The CDR3 totals 12 residues. The CDR3 sequence: CASSYSQNEQFF. The CDR3 bases are TGTGCCAGCAGTTACTCGCAGAATGAGCAGTTCTTC.

Concerning this clone: Other DNA sequences in the same sample also yield this CDR3. The V call is TRBV5-1, the J call TRBJ2-5; a weak D match, TRBD2 (6 bases). The CDR3 loop spans 13 amino acids. V lost 3 bases and J 4 bases, leaving 10 bases between the germline ends. Per the germline V gene, CDR1 is SGHRS and CDR2 is YFSETQ. As DNA, the CDR3 is TGCGCCAGCAGCTCCGGGGGTGGAGAGACCCAGTACTTC. Translating gives CASSSGGGETQYF.